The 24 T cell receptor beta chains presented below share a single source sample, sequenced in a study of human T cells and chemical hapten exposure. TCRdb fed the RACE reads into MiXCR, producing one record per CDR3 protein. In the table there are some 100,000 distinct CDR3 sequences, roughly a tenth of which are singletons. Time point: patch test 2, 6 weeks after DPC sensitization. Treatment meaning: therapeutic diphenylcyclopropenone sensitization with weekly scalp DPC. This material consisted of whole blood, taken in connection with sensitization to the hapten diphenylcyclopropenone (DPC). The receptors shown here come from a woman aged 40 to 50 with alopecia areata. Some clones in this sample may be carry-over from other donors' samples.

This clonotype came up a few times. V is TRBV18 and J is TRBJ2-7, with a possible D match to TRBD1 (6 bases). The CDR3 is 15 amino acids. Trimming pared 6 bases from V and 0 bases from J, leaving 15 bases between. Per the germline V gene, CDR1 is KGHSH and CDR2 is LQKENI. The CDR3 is CASSPPTGISYEQYF. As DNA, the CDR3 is TGTGCCAGCTCTCCTCCGACAGGAATCTCCTACGAGCAGTACTTC.

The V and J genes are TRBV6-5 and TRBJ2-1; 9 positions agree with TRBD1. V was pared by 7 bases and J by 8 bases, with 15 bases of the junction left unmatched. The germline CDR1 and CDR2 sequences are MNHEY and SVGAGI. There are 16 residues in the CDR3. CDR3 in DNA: TGTGCCAGCACCAAAGGTTGGGACAGGGTATTCCATGAGCAGTTCTTC. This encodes CASTKGWDRVFHEQFF.

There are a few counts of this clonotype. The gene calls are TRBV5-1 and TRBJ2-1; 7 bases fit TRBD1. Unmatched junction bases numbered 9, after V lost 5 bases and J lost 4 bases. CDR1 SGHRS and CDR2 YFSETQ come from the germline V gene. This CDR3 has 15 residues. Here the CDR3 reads CASSESTGSYNEQFF. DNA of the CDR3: TGCGCCAGCAGTGAGTCGACAGGGTCGTACAATGAGCAGTTCTTC.

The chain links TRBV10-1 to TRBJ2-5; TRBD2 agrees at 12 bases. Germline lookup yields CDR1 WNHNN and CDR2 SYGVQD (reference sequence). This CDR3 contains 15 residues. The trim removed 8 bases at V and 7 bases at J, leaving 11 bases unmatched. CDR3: CASVRLAGDPRTQYF. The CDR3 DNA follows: TGCGCCAGCGTACGACTAGCGGGGGATCCTAGGACCCAGTACTTC.

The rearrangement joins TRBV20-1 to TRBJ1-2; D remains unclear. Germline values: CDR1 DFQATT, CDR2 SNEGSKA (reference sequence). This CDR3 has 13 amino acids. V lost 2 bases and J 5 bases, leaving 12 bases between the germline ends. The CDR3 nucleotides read TGCAGTGCTAGATTGGGCAAAGAGTATGGCTACACCTTC. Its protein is CSARLGKEYGYTF.

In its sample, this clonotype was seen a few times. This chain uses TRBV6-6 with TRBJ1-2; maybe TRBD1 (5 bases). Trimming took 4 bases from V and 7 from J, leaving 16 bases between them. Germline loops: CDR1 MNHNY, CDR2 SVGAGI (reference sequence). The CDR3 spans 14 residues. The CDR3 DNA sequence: TGTGCCAGCAGTTCGGGACCGGTACAAGGTGGCTACACCTTC. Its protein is CASSSGPVQGGYTF.

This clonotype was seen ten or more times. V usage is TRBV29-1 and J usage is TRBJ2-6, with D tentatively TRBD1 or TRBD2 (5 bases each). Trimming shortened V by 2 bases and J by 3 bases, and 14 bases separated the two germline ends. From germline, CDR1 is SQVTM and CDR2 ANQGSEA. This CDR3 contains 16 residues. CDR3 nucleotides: TGCAGCGTTGAAAGCGGCAAGGGGCATGGGGCCAACGTCCTGACTTTC. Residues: CSVESGKGHGANVLTF.

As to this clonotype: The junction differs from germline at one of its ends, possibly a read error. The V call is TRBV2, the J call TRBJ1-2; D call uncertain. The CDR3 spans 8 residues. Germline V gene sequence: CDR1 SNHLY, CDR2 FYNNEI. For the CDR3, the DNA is TGTGCCAGCAGTGAAGTTGCTTTC. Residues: CASSEVAF.

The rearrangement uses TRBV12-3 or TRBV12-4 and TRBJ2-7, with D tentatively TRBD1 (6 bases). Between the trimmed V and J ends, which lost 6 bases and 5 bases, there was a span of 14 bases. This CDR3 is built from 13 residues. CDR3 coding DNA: TGTGCCAGCAGCAGCGGACAGCCGAACGAGCAGTACTTC. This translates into CASSSGQPNEQYF.

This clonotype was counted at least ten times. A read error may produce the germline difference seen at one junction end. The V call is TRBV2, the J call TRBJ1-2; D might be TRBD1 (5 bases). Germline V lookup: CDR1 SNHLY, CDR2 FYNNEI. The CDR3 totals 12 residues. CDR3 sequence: CASKPQGPLKVF. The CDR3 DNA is TGTGCCAGCAAGCCGCAGGGCCCTCTCAAGGTTTTC.

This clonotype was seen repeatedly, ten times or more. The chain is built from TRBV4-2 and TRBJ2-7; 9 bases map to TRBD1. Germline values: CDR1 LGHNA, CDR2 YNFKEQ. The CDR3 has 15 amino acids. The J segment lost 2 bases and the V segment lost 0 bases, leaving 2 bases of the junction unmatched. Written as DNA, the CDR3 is TGTGCCAGCAGCCAAGAAGGACAGGGGCCCTACGAGCAGTACTTC. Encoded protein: CASSQEGQGPYEQYF.

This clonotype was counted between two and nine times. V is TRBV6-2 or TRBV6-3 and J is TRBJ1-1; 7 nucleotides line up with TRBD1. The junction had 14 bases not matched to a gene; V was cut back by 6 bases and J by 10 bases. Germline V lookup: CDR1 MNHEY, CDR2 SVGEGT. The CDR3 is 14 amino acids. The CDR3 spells CASSLPGGIVRAFF. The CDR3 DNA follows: TGTGCCAGCAGCTTGCCAGGGGGTATAGTACGAGCTTTCTTT.

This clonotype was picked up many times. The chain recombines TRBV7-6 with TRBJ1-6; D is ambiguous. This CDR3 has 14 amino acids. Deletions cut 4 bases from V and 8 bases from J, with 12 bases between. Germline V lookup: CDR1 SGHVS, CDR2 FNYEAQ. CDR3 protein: CASSYRTEDSPLHF. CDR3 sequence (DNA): TGTGCCAGCAGCTATCGGACCGAAGATTCACCCCTCCACTTT. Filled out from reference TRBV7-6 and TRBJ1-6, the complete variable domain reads GAGVSQSPRYKVTKRGQDVALRCDPISGHVSLYWYRQALGQGPEFLTYFNYEAQQDKSGLPNDRFSAERPEGSISTLTIQRTEQRDSAMYRCASSYRTEDSPLHFGNGTRLTVT.

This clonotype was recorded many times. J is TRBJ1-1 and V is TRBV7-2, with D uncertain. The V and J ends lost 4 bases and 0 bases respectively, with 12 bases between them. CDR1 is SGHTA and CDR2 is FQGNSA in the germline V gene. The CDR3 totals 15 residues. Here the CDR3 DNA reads TGTGCCAGCAGCTCTCTAGGAGCTCTGAACACTGAAGCTTTCTTT. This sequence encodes CASSSLGALNTEAFF.

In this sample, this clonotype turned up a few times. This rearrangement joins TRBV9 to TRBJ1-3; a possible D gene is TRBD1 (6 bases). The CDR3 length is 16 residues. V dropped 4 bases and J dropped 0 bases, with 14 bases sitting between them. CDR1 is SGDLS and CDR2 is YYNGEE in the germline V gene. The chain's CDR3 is CASSPVTGISGNTIYF. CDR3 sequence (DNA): TGTGCCAGCAGCCCCGTCACAGGGATCTCTGGAAACACCATATATTTT.

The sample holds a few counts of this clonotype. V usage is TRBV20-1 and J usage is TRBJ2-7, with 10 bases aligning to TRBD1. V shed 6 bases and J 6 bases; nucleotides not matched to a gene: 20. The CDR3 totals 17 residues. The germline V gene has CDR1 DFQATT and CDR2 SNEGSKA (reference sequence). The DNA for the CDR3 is TGCAGTGCCCCAGGGGGACAGGGGACCCTACCGAATCTCGAGCAGTACTTC. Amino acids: CSAPGGQGTLPNLEQYF.

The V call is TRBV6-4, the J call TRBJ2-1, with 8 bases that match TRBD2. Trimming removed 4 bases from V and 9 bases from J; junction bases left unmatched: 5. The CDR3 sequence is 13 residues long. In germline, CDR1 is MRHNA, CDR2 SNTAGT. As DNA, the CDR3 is TGTGCCAGCAGTGGCGCGGGGGGAGGTGAGCAGTTCTTC. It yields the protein CASSGAGGGEQFF.

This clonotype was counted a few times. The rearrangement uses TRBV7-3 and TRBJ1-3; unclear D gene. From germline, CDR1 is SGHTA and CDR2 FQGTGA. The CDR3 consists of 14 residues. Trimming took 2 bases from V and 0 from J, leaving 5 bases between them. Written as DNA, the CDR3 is TGTGCCAGCAGCTTACCAAGCTCTGGAAACACCATATATTTT. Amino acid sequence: CASSLPSSGNTIYF.

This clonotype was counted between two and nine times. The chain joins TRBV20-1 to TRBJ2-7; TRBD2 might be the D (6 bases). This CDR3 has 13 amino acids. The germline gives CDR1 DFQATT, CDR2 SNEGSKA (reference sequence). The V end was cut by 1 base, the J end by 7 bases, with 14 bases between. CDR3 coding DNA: TGCAGTGCTAGAGTAGGCGGGGTATGGGAGCAGTACTTC. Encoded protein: CSARVGGVWEQYF.

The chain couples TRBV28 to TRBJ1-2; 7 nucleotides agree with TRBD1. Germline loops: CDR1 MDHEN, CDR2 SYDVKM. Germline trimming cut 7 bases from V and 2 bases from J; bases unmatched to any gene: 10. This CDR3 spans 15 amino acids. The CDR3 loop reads CASKLRDSPNYGYTF. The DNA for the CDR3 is TGTGCCAGCAAGCTCCGGGACAGCCCAAACTATGGCTACACCTTC.

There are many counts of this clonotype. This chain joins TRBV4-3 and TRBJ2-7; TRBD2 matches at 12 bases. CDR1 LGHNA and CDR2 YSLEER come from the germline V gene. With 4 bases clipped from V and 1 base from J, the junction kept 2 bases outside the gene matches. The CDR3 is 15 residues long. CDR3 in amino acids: CASSLGLAGSYEQYF. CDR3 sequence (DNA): TGCGCCAGCAGCCTAGGACTAGCGGGGTCCTACGAGCAGTACTTC.

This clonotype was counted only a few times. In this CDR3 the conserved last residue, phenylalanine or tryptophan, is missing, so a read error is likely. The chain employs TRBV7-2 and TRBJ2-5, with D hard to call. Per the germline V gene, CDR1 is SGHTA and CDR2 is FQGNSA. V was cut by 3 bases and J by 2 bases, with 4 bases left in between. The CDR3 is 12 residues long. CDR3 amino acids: CASSLQQETQYS. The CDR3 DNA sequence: TGTGCCAGCAGCTTGCAGCAAGAGACCCAGTACTCC.

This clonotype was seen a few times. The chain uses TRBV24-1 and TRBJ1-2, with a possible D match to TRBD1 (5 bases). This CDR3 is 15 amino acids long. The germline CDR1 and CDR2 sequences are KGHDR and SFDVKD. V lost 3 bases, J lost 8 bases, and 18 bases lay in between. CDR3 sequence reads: CATSDPGTLEVGYTF. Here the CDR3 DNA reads TGTGCCACCAGTGATCCGGGGACGTTGGAGGTCGGCTACACCTTC.

The CDR3 region is CSAYPRDRGLWDEKLFF. The CDR3 DNA reads TGCAGTGCCTACCCTCGGGACAGGGGGTTGTGGGATGAAAAACTGTTTTTT. The chain couples TRBV20-1 to TRBJ1-4; 11 bases are shared with TRBD1. The CDR3 contains 17 residues. The germline V gene has CDR1 DFQATT and CDR2 SNEGSKA (reference sequence). With 6 bases clipped from V and 6 bases from J, the junction kept 15 bases outside the gene matches.